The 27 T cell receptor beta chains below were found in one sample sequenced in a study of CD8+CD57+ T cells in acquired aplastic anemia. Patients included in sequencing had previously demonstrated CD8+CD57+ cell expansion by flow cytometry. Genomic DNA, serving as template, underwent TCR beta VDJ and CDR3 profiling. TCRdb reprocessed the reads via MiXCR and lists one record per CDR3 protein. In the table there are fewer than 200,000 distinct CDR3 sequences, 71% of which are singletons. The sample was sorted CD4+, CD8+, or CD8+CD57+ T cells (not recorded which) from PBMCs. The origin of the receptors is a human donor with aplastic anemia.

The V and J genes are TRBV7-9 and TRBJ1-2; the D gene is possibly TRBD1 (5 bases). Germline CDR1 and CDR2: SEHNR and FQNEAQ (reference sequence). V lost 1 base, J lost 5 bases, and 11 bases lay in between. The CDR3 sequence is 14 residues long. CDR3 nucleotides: TGTGCCAGCAGCTTAGTCGCAGGGACTTATGGCTACACCTTC. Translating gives CASSLVAGTYGYTF.

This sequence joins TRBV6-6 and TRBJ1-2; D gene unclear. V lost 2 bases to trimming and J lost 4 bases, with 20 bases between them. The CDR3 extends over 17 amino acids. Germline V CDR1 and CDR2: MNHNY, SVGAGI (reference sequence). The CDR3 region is CASSYGFLEGSRYGYTF. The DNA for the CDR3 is TGTGCCAGCAGTTACGGGTTTTTGGAGGGCTCACGCTATGGCTACACCTTC.

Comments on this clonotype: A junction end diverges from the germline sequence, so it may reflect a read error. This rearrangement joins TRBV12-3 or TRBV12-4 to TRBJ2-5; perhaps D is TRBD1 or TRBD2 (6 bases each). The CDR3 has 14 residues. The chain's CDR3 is CASSLAGGQGTQYF. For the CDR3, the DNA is TGTGCCAGCAGTTTAGCTGGGGGGCAAGGGACCCAGTACTTC.

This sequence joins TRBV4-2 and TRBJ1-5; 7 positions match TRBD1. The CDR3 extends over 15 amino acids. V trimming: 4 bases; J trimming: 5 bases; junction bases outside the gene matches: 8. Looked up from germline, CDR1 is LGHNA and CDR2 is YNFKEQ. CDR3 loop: CASSPTRDRDQPQHF. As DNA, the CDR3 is TGTGCCAGCAGCCCTACCCGGGACAGAGATCAGCCCCAGCATTTT.

The CDR3 nucleotides are TGTGCCAGCAGCCCAGGGACAGGGGGCGCTGGAAACACCATATATTTT. It translates to CASSPGTGGAGNTIYF. The chain is built from TRBV9 and TRBJ1-3, with TRBD1 identical over 12 bases. The CDR3 has 16 amino acids. In germline, CDR1 is SGDLS, CDR2 YYNGEE. V was pared by 4 bases and J by 2 bases, with 4 bases of the junction left unmatched.

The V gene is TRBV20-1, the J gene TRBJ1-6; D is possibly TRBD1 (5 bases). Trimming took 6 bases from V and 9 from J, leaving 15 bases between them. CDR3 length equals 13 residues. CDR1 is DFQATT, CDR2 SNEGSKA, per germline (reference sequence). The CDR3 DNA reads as TGCAGTGCCGCGCAGGGAGGTCTTTCACCCCTCCACTTT. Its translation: CSAAQGGLSPLHF.

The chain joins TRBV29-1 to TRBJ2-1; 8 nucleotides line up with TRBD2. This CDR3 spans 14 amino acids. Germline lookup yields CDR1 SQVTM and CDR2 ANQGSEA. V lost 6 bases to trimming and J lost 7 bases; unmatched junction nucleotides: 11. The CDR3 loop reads CSVLSGAGENEQFF. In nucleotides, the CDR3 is TGCAGCGTCCTTAGCGGGGCCGGTGAGAATGAGCAGTTCTTC.

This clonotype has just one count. Here the CDR3 reads CSAKAPDGSTDTQYF. CDR3 DNA: TGCAGTGCTAAGGCTCCGGACGGGAGCACAGATACGCAGTATTTT. This chain links TRBV20-1 with TRBJ2-3; D gene unclear. Trimming took off 4 bases at V and 0 bases at J, with 14 bases between the two ends. Germline CDR1 and CDR2: DFQATT and SNEGSKA (reference sequence). CDR3 length: 15 amino acids.

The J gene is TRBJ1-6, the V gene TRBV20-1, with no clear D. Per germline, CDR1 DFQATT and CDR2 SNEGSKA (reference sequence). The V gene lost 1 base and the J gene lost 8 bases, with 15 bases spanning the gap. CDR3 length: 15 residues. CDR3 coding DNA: TGCAGTGCTAGAGCGTACACCTCCGAGGATTCACCCCTCCACTTT. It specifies CSARAYTSEDSPLHF.

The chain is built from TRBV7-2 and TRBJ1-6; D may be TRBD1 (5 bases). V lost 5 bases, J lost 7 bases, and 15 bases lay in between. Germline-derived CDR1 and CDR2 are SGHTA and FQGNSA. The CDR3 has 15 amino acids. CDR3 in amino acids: CASSQGDGMNSPLHF. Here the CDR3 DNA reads TGTGCCAGCAGCCAAGGGGACGGAATGAATTCACCCCTCCACTTT.

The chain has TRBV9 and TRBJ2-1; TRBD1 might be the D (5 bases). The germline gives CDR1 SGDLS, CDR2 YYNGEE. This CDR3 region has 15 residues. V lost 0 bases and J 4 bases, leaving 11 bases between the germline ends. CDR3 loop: CASSVAETVYNEQFF. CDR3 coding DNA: TGTGCCAGCAGCGTAGCCGAGACAGTTTACAATGAGCAGTTCTTC.

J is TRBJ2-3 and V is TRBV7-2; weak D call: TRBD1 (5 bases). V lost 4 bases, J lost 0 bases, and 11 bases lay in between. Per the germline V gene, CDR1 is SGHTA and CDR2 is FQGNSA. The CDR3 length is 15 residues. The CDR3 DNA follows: TGTGCCAGCAGCTCAGGGATTACTAGCACAGATACGCAGTATTTT. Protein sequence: CASSSGITSTDTQYF.

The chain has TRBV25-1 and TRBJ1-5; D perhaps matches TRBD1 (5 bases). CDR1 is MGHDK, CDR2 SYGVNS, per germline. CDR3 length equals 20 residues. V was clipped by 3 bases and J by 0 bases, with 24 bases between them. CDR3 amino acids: CASSDGTGTETSYSNQPQHF. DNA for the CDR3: TGTGCCAGCAGTGATGGAACCGGGACGGAGACAAGCTATAGCAATCAGCCCCAGCATTTT.

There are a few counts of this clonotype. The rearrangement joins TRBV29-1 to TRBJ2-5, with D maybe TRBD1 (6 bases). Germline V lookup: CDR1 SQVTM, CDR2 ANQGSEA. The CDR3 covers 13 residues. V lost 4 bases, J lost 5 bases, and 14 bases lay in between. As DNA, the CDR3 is TGCAGCGTTGGGGGGCAGGGGCACGAGACCCAGTACTTC. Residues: CSVGGQGHETQYF.

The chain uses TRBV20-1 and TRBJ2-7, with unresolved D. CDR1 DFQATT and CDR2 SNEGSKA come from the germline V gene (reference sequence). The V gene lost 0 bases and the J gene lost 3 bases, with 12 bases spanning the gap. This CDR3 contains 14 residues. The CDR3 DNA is TGCAGTGCTAGAGATCTCCTAGGTGGCTACGAGCAGTACTTC. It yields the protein CSARDLLGGYEQYF.

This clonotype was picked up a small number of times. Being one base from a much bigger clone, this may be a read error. CDR3 loop: CASNSGGGLESETQYF. The CDR3 DNA reads as TGTGCCAGCAATAGTGGCGGGGGACTAGAGTCAGAGACCCAGTACTTC. The chain is built from TRBV6-4 and TRBJ2-5; TRBD2 agrees at 8 bases. Germline V CDR1 and CDR2: MRHNA, SNTAGT. V gave up 7 bases and J gave up 4 bases; unmatched junction bases: 14. CDR3 length: 16 amino acids.

The chain's CDR3 is CSVQGGAGTDTQYF. In nucleotides, the CDR3 is TGCAGCGTCCAAGGAGGAGCAGGAACAGATACGCAGTATTTT. The V call is TRBV20-1, the J call TRBJ2-3, with D maybe TRBD2 (5 bases). Germline loops: CDR1 DFQATT, CDR2 SNEGSKA (reference sequence). The CDR3 sequence is 14 residues long.

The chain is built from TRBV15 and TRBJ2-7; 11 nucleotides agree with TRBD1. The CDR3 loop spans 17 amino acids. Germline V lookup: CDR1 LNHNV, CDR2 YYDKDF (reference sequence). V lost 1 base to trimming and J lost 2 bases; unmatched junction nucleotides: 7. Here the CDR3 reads CATSRAGTGGLTYEQYF. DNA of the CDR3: TGTGCCACCAGCAGAGCCGGGACAGGGGGACTTACCTACGAGCAGTACTTC. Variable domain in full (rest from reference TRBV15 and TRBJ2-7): DAMVIQNPRYQVTQFGKPVTLSCSQTLNHNVMYWYQQKSSQAPKLLFHYYDKDFNNEADTPDNFQSRRPNTSFCFLDIRSPGLGDTAMYLCATSRAGTGGLTYEQYFGPGTRLTVT.

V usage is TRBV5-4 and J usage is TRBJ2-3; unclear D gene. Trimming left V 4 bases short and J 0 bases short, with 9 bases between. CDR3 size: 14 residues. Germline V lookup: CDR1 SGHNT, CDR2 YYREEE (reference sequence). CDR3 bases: TGTGCCAGCAGCCCATCCACGAGCACAGATACGCAGTATTTT. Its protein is CASSPSTSTDTQYF. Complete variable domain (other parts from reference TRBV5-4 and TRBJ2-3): ETGVTQSPTHLIKTRGQQVTLRCSSQSGHNTVSWYQQALGQGPQFIFQYYREEENGRGNFPPRFSGLQFPNYSSELNVNALELDDSALYLCASSPSTSTDTQYFGPGTRLTVL.

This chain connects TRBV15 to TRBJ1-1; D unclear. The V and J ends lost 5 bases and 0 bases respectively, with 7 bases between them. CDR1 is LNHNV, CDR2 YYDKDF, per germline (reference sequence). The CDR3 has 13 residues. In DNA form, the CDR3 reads TGTGCCACCAGCCGAATCTTGAACACTGAAGCTTTCTTT. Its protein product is CATSRILNTEAFF.

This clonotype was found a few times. The CDR3 DNA follows: TGTGCCAGTAGCCCAGAAACCCAAGAGGCCAACGTCCTGACTTTC. As protein: CASSPETQEANVLTF. The chain links TRBV19 to TRBJ2-6; D gene ambiguous. Trimming removed 6 bases from V and 6 bases from J, with 15 bases in between. Per the germline V gene, CDR1 is LNHDA and CDR2 is SQIVND (reference sequence). The CDR3 extends over 15 amino acids. Combining the CDR3 with reference TRBV19 and TRBJ2-6 gives the whole variable domain DGGITQSPKYLFRKEGQNVTLSCEQNLNHDAMYWYRQDPGQGLRLIYYSQIVNDFQKGDIAEGYSVSREKKESFPLTVTSAQKNPTAFYLCASSPETQEANVLTFGAGSRLTVL.

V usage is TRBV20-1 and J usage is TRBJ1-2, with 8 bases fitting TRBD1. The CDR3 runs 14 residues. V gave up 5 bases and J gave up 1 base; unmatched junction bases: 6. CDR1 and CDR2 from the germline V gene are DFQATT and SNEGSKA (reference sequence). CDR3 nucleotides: TGCAGTGCTCCGGACAGGGACTTTAACTATGGCTACACCTTC. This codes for CSAPDRDFNYGYTF.

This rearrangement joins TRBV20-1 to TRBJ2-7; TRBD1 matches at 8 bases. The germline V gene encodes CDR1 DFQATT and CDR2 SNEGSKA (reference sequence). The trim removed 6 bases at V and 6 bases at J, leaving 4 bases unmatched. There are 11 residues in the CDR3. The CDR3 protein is CSARTGPEQYF. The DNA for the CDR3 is TGCAGTGCACGGACAGGGCCCGAGCAGTACTTC.

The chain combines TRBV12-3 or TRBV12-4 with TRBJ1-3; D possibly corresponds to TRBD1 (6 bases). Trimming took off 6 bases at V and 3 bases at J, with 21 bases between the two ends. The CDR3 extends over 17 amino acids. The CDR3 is CASSEIDRISFGNTIYF. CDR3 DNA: TGTGCCAGCAGCGAAATAGACAGGATAAGCTTTGGAAACACCATATATTTT.

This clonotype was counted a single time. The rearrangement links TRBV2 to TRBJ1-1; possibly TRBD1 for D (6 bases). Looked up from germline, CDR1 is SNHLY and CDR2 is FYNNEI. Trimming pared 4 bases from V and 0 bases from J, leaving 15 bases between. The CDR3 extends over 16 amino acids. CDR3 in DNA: TGTGCCAGCAGTGGGACAGAAGAACCACTGAACACTGAAGCTTTCTTT. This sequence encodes CASSGTEEPLNTEAFF.

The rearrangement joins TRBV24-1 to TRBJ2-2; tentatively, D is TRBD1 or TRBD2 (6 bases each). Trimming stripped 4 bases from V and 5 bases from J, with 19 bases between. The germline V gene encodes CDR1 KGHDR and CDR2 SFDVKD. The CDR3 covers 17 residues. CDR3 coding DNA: TGTGCCACCAGTGACTACGGGGGACAAGGCGCTACCGGGGAGCTGTTTTTT. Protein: CATSDYGGQGATGELFF.

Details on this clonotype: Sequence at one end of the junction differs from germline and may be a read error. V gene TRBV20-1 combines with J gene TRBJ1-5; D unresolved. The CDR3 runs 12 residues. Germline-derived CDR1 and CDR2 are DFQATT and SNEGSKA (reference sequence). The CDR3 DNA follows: TGCAGTGCCCGGGATAGCGATCAGCCCCAGCATTTT. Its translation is CSARDSDQPQHF.